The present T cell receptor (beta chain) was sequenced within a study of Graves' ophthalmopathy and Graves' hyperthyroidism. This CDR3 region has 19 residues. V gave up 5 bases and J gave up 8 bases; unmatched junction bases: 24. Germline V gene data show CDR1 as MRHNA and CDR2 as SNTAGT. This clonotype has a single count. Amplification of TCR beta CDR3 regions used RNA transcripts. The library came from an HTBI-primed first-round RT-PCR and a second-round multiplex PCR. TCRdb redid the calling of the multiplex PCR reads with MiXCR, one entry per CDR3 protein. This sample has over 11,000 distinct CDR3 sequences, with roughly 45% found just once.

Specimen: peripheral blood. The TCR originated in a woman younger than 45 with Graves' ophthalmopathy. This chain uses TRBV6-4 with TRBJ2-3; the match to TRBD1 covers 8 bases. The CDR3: CASSPSPAAGQGSTCTQYF. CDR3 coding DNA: TGTGCCAGCAGTCCAAGTCCAGCCGCAGGACAGGGTAGCACATGTACGCAGTATTTT.